The entry that follows covers one TCR beta chain sequence. The record originates from a study of chemoradiotherapy in HPV16-positive cancers. Study summary: Functional T-cell assays on two HPV16-positive patients' cells defined candidate HPV-specific clones and common TCR motifs.

Over chemoradiotherapy, repertoires were sampled more than once. The length of the CDR3 is 14 residues. The ends lost 5 bases at V and 3 bases at J; junction bases unmatched: 5. From germline, CDR1 is SGHVS and CDR2 FQNEAQ. The data were produced by immunoSEQ multiplex PCR, yet TCRdb's version contains in-frame clones alone and is incomplete. The table has roughly 32,000 clones, 80% to 90% seen once. This TCR was sampled from a human donor with HPV-associated anogenital cancer. The sample in question was blood, obtained from a patient who underwent chemoradiotherapy. The chain joins TRBV7-8 to TRBJ1-2, with 8 bases lining up with TRBD1. The CDR3 region is CASSPRGQDYGYTF. The CDR3 coding sequence is TGTGCCAGCAGCCCCAGGGGGCAGGACTATGGCTACACCTTC.